One and the same sample provided the 5 T cell receptor beta chains below, sequenced in a study of T cell responses to AZD1222 COVID-19 vaccine. The protocol was immunoSEQ multiplex PCR, while the TCRdb copy is restricted to in-frame clones and leaves out a portion. The top ten clones hold approximately 7.9% of a sample with around 99,000 clones, around 90% of them seen once. The sample here was peripheral blood, taken on day 0 of AZD1222 vaccination. Receptors originate from an adult in good health.

In this sample, this clone turned up a few times. The V and J genes are TRBV19 and TRBJ2-7; D not certain. CDR1 is LNHDA and CDR2 is SQIVND in the germline V gene (reference sequence). V lost 3 bases to trimming and J lost 2 bases, with 11 bases between them. The CDR3 sequence is 14 residues long. DNA of the CDR3: TGTGCCAGTAGTATGCCAGGTACAACCTACGAGCAGTACTTC. This codes for CASSMPGTTYEQYF.

This chain links TRBV15 with TRBJ1-5; no firm D call. V was shortened by 0 bases and J by 4 bases, with 13 bases between the two germline ends. The germline gives CDR1 LNHNV, CDR2 YYDKDF (reference sequence). The CDR3 spans 16 residues. Written as DNA, the CDR3 is TGTGCCACCAGCAGAGATTCTGGCAGATTGAATCAGCCCCAGCATTTT. Its protein is CATSRDSGRLNQPQHF. The complete variable domain, with remaining parts taken from reference TRBV15 and TRBJ1-5, reads DAMVIQNPRYQVTQFGKPVTLSCSQTLNHNVMYWYQQKSSQAPKLLFHYYDKDFNNEADTPDNFQSRRPNTSFCFLDIRSPGLGDTAMYLCATSRDSGRLNQPQHFGDGTRLSIL.

The chain couples TRBV5-6 to TRBJ2-2; no definite D call. This CDR3 is built from 13 residues. Germline assignment: CDR1 SGHDT and CDR2 YYEEEE. Trimming removed 5 bases from V and 2 bases from J, with 7 bases in between. CDR3 region: CASSAYNTGELFF. CDR3 DNA sequence: TGTGCCAGCAGTGCCTACAACACCGGGGAGCTGTTTTTT.

The chain uses TRBV3-1 (or the pseudogene TRBV3-2) and TRBJ1-2; D is perhaps TRBD1 (6 bases). CDR1 and CDR2 from the germline V gene are LGHDT and YNNKEL (reference sequence). CDR3 size: 16 residues. Trimming shortened V by 4 bases and J by 8 bases, and 23 bases separated the two germline ends. CDR3 DNA: TGTGCCAGCAGCCGGACAGTTCCAGAGAGGGGGAAGGGCTACACCTTC. This sequence encodes CASSRTVPERGKGYTF.

The gene calls are TRBV6-6 and TRBJ1-2; D perhaps matches TRBD1 (5 bases). V lost 4 bases and J 6 bases, leaving 9 bases between the germline ends. CDR1 is MNHNY, CDR2 SVGAGI, per germline (reference sequence). CDR3 size: 12 residues. For the CDR3, the DNA is TGTGCCAGCAGTTCCATCAGGGATGGCTACACCTTC. Translating it yields CASSSIRDGYTF.